The 30 T cell receptor beta chains below come from one sample, sequenced in a study of T cells in Graves' hyperthyroidism and ophthalmopathy. Amplification of TCR beta CDR3 regions was performed using RNA transcripts as template. The HTBI set primed first-round TCR CDR3 RT-PCR. TCRdb called the multiplex PCR reads again in MiXCR, with one record for every CDR3 protein. The sample records roughly 750,000 distinct CDR3 sequences, around 17% being singletons. Sequences were obtained from blood. The receptors were gathered from a man aged 18 to 29 with Graves' hyperthyroidism.

Many counts were recorded for this clonotype. The chain employs TRBV20-1 and TRBJ2-7, with D maybe TRBD2 (6 bases). This CDR3 is built from 12 residues. With 1 base removed from V and 2 bases from J, the gap between germline ends came to 6 bases. Germline lookup yields CDR1 DFQATT and CDR2 SNEGSKA (reference sequence). The chain's CDR3 is CSARGGAYEQYF. DNA of the CDR3: TGCAGTGCTAGAGGGGGGGCCTACGAGCAGTACTTC.

V gene TRBV20-1 combines with J gene TRBJ2-3; 9 bases fit TRBD2. The ends lost 2 bases at V and 5 bases at J; junction bases unmatched: 5. Germline V gene sequence: CDR1 DFQATT, CDR2 SNEGSKA (reference sequence). The length of the CDR3 is 14 residues. The chain's CDR3 is CSARSAGGEDTQYF. DNA of the CDR3: TGCAGTGCTAGATCGGCGGGAGGGGAAGATACGCAGTATTTT.

This clonotype was detected many times. The gene calls are TRBV20-1 and TRBJ2-5, with D unresolved. Trimming took off 3 bases at V and 4 bases at J, with 9 bases between the two ends. The V gene's germline CDR1 is DFQATT and CDR2 SNEGSKA (reference sequence). There are 12 residues in the CDR3. CDR3 in DNA: TGCAGTGCTAGTGCAGGTGGAGAGACCCAGTACTTC. The encoded protein is CSASAGGETQYF.

This clonotype showed up many times. The rearrangement joins TRBV6-2 or TRBV6-3 to TRBJ1-1; unclear D gene. V lost 11 bases and J 3 bases, leaving 13 bases between the germline ends. CDR3 size: 12 residues. Germline assignment: CDR1 MNHEY and CDR2 SVGEGT. CDR3 sequence: CAARTQDTEAFF. The CDR3 DNA reads as TGTGCCGCCAGAACTCAGGACACTGAAGCTTTCTTT.

This clonotype showed up many times. This sequence joins TRBV5-1 and TRBJ2-3; the D gene could be TRBD1 or TRBD2 (5 bases each). The CDR3 covers 14 residues. Germline V CDR1 and CDR2: SGHRS, YFSETQ. Between the trimmed V and J ends, which lost 5 bases and 0 bases, there was a span of 10 bases. As DNA, the CDR3 is TGCGCCAGCAGGGCAGAGGGGAGCACAGATACGCAGTATTTT. It specifies CASRAEGSTDTQYF.

This clonotype was seen at least ten times. The V gene is TRBV28, the J gene TRBJ2-5, with D unresolved. The V gene's germline CDR1 is MDHEN and CDR2 SYDVKM. V lost 3 bases and J 5 bases, leaving 13 bases between the germline ends. CDR3 size: 14 residues. Here the CDR3 reads CASSFSGRTETQYF. CDR3 bases: TGTGCCAGCAGTTTTTCTGGACGGACGGAGACCCAGTACTTC.

The chain couples TRBV5-1 to TRBJ2-5, with a possible D match to TRBD2 (5 bases). The germline gives CDR1 SGHRS, CDR2 YFSETQ. This CDR3 comprises 14 residues. V was shortened by 4 bases and J by 1 base, with 11 bases between the two germline ends. The CDR3 DNA is TGCGCCAGCAGCCTAACTAGGTCCCAAGAGACCCAGTACTTC. Translated: CASSLTRSQETQYF. Supplemented by reference TRBV5-1 and TRBJ2-5, the full variable domain reads KAGVTQTPRYLIKTRGQQVTLSCSPISGHRSVSWYQQTPGQGLQFLFEYFSETQRNKGNFPGRFSGRQFSNSRSEMNVSTLELGDSALYLCASSLTRSQETQYFGPGTRLLVL.

In this sample, this clonotype turned up many times. The V and J genes are TRBV20-1 and TRBJ2-1; D is unresolved. CDR1 is DFQATT and CDR2 is SNEGSKA in the germline V gene (reference sequence). V was shortened by 5 bases and J by 0 bases, with 11 bases between the two germline ends. The CDR3 runs 14 residues. In DNA, the CDR3 is TGCAGTGCTCATTGGCCCAACTCCTACAATGAGCAGTTCTTC. Translated, it gives CSAHWPNSYNEQFF.

CDR3: CASGPHESGRARDEQFF. CDR3 bases: TGTGCCAGCGGTCCCCACGAGAGCGGGAGGGCCAGGGATGAGCAGTTCTTC. J is TRBJ2-1 and V is TRBV12-3 or TRBV12-4; the match to TRBD2 covers 10 bases. The CDR3 has 17 residues. V shed 8 bases, J shed 8 bases, and the junction held 18 bases outside the gene matches.

This clonotype was recorded a few times. The rearrangement joins TRBV11-2 to TRBJ2-7; D is perhaps TRBD1 (5 bases). Germline V CDR1 and CDR2: SGHAT, FQNNGV. V was cut by 4 bases and J by 5 bases, with 24 bases left in between. The CDR3 is made up of 17 amino acids. For the CDR3, the DNA is TGTGCCAGCAGCTCCCTTTCTAGGGGCAGCCTTTATGACGAGCAGTACTTC. It translates to CASSSLSRGSLYDEQYF.

This clonotype came up a few times. The rearrangement joins TRBV3-1 to TRBJ1-1; a weak D match, TRBD1 (5 bases). The CDR3 covers 12 residues. V was pared by 4 bases and J by 7 bases, with 10 bases between. Per the germline V gene, CDR1 is LGHDT and CDR2 is YNNKEL (reference sequence). For the CDR3, the DNA is TGTGCCAGCAGCCCCGGACATCTTGAAGCTTTCTTT. Its protein is CASSPGHLEAFF. Full variable domain (rest looked up from reference TRBV3-1 and TRBJ1-1): DTAVSQTPKYLVTQMGNDKSIKCEQNLGHDTMYWYKQDSKKFLKIMFSYNNKELIINETVPNRFSPKSPDKAHLNLHINSLELGDSAVYFCASSPGHLEAFFGQGTRLTVV.

The chain joins TRBV5-1 to TRBJ2-5; 11 bases match TRBD2. CDR1 and CDR2 (germline): SGHRS, YFSETQ. There are 16 residues in the CDR3. The V gene end was trimmed by 1 base and the J gene end by 5 bases; junction bases not matched to a gene: 7. The chain's CDR3 is CASSLWELAGVETQYF. The CDR3 DNA reads TGCGCCAGCAGCTTGTGGGAACTAGCGGGAGTGGAGACCCAGTACTTC.

This clonotype was seen ten or more times. The gene calls are TRBV28 and TRBJ1-1; tentatively, D is TRBD1 (6 bases). V was shortened by 6 bases and J by 4 bases, with 12 bases between the two germline ends. The CDR3 sequence is 13 residues long. Germline V gene data show CDR1 as MDHEN and CDR2 as SYDVKM. The CDR3 spells CASRINRATEAFF. The DNA of the CDR3 is TGTGCCAGCAGGATCAACAGGGCCACTGAAGCTTTCTTT.

V gene TRBV7-9 combines with J gene TRBJ2-7; 7 bases align to TRBD1. The CDR3 consists of 14 residues. With 5 bases clipped from V and 6 bases from J, the junction kept 10 bases outside the gene matches. Germline V CDR1 and CDR2: SEHNR, FQNEAQ (reference sequence). CDR3 DNA sequence: TGTGCCAGCAGCCACTACGACAGGGAAAGCGAGCAGTACTTC. Amino acids: CASSHYDRESEQYF.

V and J are TRBV30 and TRBJ2-1; 15 bases align to TRBD2. Trimming removed 2 bases from V and 6 bases from J; junction bases left unmatched: 5. Germline V gives CDR1 GTSNPN, CDR2 SVGIG (reference sequence). The CDR3 length is 16 residues. This chain's CDR3 is CAWSTPGLAGGNEQFF. The DNA for the CDR3 is TGTGCCTGGAGTACACCGGGACTAGCGGGAGGCAATGAGCAGTTCTTC.

The chain recombines TRBV12-3 or TRBV12-4 with TRBJ2-1; 8 nucleotides match TRBD1. This CDR3 contains 15 residues. Trimming removed 6 bases from V and 5 bases from J; junction bases left unmatched: 9. This CDR3 is CASRLTGERHNEQFF. The CDR3 nucleotides are TGTGCCAGCAGACTGACAGGGGAGCGGCACAATGAGCAGTTCTTC.

The CDR3 spells CASSEGLAGDNEQFF. The DNA for the CDR3 is TGTGCCAGTAGTGAGGGACTAGCGGGAGACAATGAGCAGTTCTTC. The chain links TRBV19 to TRBJ2-1, with TRBD2 matching 14 bases. The germline V gene has CDR1 LNHDA and CDR2 SQIVND (reference sequence). CDR3 length equals 15 residues. Trimming took 5 bases from V and 5 from J; bases not matched to a gene: 2.

The chain uses TRBV7-3 and TRBJ2-1; 11 bases fit TRBD2. The V gene end was trimmed by 4 bases and the J gene end by 10 bases; junction bases not matched to a gene: 6. CDR1 and CDR2 (germline): SGHTA, FQGTGA. This CDR3 spans 14 amino acids. This chain's CDR3 is CASSSTSGSREQFF. The CDR3 bases are TGTGCCAGCAGCTCTACTAGCGGGAGTCGGGAGCAGTTCTTC.

The chain links TRBV20-1 to TRBJ2-1; 7 nucleotides align to TRBD2. J lost 12 bases, V lost 5 bases, and 19 bases had no gene match. The CDR3 extends over 15 amino acids. Germline assignment: CDR1 DFQATT and CDR2 SNEGSKA (reference sequence). The CDR3 loop reads CSAVPVRAGVGGQFF. CDR3 nucleotides: TGCAGTGCTGTCCCCGTGCGGGCGGGAGTAGGAGGGCAGTTCTTC.

This clonotype was seen repeatedly, ten times or more. The chain couples TRBV30 to TRBJ2-1; 7 nucleotides match TRBD2. CDR1 and CDR2 (germline): GTSNPN, SVGIG (reference sequence). The ends lost 1 base at V and 3 bases at J; junction bases unmatched: 3. The CDR3 runs 14 residues. The CDR3 region is CAWSGSGNYNEQFF. The CDR3 region has the DNA TGTGCCTGGAGTGGAAGCGGGAACTACAATGAGCAGTTCTTC.

The rearrangement joins TRBV7-9 to TRBJ2-7, with TRBD2 matching over 10 bases. V lost 6 bases and J lost 6; bases outside the gene matches: 5. The CDR3 contains 13 residues. Per germline, CDR1 SEHNR and CDR2 FQNEAQ (reference sequence). The CDR3 DNA is TGTGCCAGCAGTCTAGCGGGGGCTATCGAGCAGTACTTC. It yields the protein CASSLAGAIEQYF.

At least ten counts were recorded for this clonotype. This chain uses TRBV28 with TRBJ2-3, with 8 bases lining up with TRBD1. CDR3 length: 15 amino acids. J gave up 6 bases and V 7 bases, and 12 bases lay outside the gene matches. CDR1 and CDR2 from the germline V gene are MDHEN and SYDVKM. In DNA, the CDR3 is TGTGCCAGCACCCTAATAGGACAGGGATGGGATACGCAGTATTTT. Translation gives CASTLIGQGWDTQYF.

The chain recombines TRBV4-3 with TRBJ2-7, with a weak D call TRBD2 (6 bases). The CDR3 totals 15 residues. Germline assignment: CDR1 LGHNA and CDR2 YSLEER. V was pared by 0 bases and J by 1 base, with 10 bases between. The CDR3 here is CASSQEFGSSYEQYF. The DNA for the CDR3 is TGCGCCAGCAGCCAAGAGTTCGGGAGTTCCTACGAGCAGTACTTC.

This clonotype has a count of ten or more. The chain has TRBV7-8 and TRBJ2-3; TRBD2 aligns across 8 bases. The CDR3 is 16 residues long. The V and J ends lost 3 bases and 1 base, in that order; junction bases with no gene match: 6. CDR1 is SGHVS and CDR2 is FQNEAQ in the germline V gene. CDR3 sequence (DNA): TGTGCCAGCAGCTTGACGTGGCGGGAGGGCACAGATACGCAGTATTTT. This translates into CASSLTWREGTDTQYF.

This clonotype was recorded many times. The rearrangement uses TRBV30 and TRBJ1-1, with D perhaps TRBD1 (5 bases). CDR3 length: 15 amino acids. The V gene lost 2 bases and the J gene lost 0 bases, with 13 bases spanning the gap. Germline CDR1 GTSNPN, CDR2 SVGIG (reference sequence). CDR3 sequence reads: CAWSRQGSLNTEAFF. The CDR3 DNA is TGTGCCTGGAGTAGGCAGGGATCTCTGAACACTGAAGCTTTCTTT. Full variable domain (outside the CDR3, taken from reference TRBV30 and TRBJ1-1): SQTIHQWPATLVQPVGSPLSLECTVEGTSNPNLYWYRQAAGRGLQLLFYSVGIGQISSEVPQNLSASRPQDRQFILSSKKLLLSDSGFYLCAWSRQGSLNTEAFFGQGTRLTVV.

In this sample, this clonotype turned up a few times. The chain recombines TRBV6-1 with TRBJ1-1; TRBD1 might be the D (5 bases). Germline-derived CDR1 and CDR2 are MNHNS and SASEGT. Deletions cut 5 bases from V and 4 bases from J, with 14 bases between. This CDR3 is 14 amino acids long. The CDR3 DNA follows: TGTGCCAGCAGTCCGGGGACCACGGGCACTGAAGCTTTCTTT. Protein: CASSPGTTGTEAFF.

The chain combines TRBV28 with TRBJ1-1; D remains unclear. The germline gives CDR1 MDHEN, CDR2 SYDVKM. The CDR3 totals 12 residues. Trimming cost V 7 bases and J 6 bases, with 12 bases left between them. The CDR3 sequence is CASTPVGAEAFF. The CDR3 nucleotides read TGTGCCAGCACCCCAGTGGGCGCTGAAGCTTTCTTT. Variable domain in full (rest from reference TRBV28 and TRBJ1-1): DVKVTQSSRYLVKRTGEKVFLECVQDMDHENMFWYRQDPGLGLRLIYFSYDVKMKEKGDIPEGYSVSREKKERFSLILESASTNQTSMYLCASTPVGAEAFFGQGTRLTVV.

This clonotype was counted between two and nine times. The gene calls are TRBV7-2 and TRBJ2-5; 7 nucleotides agree with TRBD2. V was clipped by 0 bases and J by 2 bases; unmatched bases: 3. The CDR3 is 15 amino acids. Germline V lookup: CDR1 SGHTA, CDR2 FQGNSA. CDR3 protein: CASSLAGGDQETQYF. The DNA of the CDR3 is TGTGCCAGCAGCTTAGCGGGGGGGGATCAAGAGACCCAGTACTTC.

This clonotype showed up many times. The chain couples TRBV27 to TRBJ2-5, with D perhaps TRBD2 (7 bases). CDR1 MNHEY and CDR2 SMNVEV come from the germline V gene (reference sequence). This CDR3 region has 15 residues. Deletions cut 0 bases from V and 4 bases from J, with 12 bases between. CDR3 protein: CASSLSGGGRETQYF. The CDR3 coding sequence is TGTGCCAGCAGTTTATCGGGGGGCGGGAGAGAGACCCAGTACTTC.

This clonotype was seen once. A much larger clone differs from this one at a single base, so this may be a read error. The V call is TRBV28, the J call TRBJ2-1, with 9 nucleotides matching TRBD2. With 6 bases clipped from V and 9 bases from J, the junction kept 6 bases outside the gene matches. Germline V gives CDR1 MDHEN, CDR2 SYDVKM. This CDR3 is 13 amino acids long. CDR3 sequence (DNA): TGTGCCAGCAGAGTAAGGCGGGAGGGTGAGCAGTTCTTC. Translated, it gives CASRVRREGEQFF.